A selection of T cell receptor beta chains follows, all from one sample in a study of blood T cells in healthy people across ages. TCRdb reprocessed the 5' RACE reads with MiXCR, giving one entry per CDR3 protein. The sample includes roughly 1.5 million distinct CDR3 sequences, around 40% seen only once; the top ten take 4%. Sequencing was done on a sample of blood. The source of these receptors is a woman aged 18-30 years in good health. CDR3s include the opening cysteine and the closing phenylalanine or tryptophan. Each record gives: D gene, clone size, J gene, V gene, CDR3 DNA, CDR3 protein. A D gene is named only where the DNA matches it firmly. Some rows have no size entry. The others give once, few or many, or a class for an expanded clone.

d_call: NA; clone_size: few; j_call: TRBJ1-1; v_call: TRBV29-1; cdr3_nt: TGCAGCGGTGTGCTTTACGGCATGAACACTGAAGCTTTCTTT; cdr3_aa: CSGVLYGMNTEAFF
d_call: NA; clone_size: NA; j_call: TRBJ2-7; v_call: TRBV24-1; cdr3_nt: TGTGCCACCAGTGATCGGGATTGGAACGAGCAGTACTTC; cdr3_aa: CATSDRDWNEQYF
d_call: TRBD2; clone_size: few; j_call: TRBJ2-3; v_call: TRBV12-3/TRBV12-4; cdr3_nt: TGTGCCAGCAGGAACTCCGGGACTAACACAGATACGCAGTATTTT; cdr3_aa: CASRNSGTNTDTQYF
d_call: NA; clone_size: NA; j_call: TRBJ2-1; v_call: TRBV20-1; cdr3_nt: TGCAGTGCTATCAGGGGGGACTACAATGAGCAGTTCTTC; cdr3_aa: CSAIRGDYNEQFF
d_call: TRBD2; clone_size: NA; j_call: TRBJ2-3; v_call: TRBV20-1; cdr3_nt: TGCAGTGCTAGCGGACTAGCGGGGGGATTTAATACGCAGTATTTT; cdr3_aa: CSASGLAGGFNTQYF
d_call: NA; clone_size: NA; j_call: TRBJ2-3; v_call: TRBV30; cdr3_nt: TGTGCCTGGAGTGCTGCAGATACGCAGTATTTT; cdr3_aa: CAWSAADTQYF
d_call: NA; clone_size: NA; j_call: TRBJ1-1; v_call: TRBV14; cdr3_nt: TGTGCCAGCCGCTCCTTTATGAACACTGAAGCTTTCTTT; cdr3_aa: CASRSFMNTEAFF
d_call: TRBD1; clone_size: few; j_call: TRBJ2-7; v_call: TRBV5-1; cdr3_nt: TGTGCCAGCAGCGTGGACAGGGTATACGAGCAGTACTTC; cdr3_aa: CASSVDRVYEQYF
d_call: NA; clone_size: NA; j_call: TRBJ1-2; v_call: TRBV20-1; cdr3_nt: TGCAGTGCTAGAGAGGGGCCCGGTTCCGGCTACACCTTC; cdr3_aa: CSAREGPGSGYTF
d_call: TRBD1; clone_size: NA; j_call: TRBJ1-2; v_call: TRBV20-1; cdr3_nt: TGCAGTGCTAGATGGGACAGGGCAATTTACTATGGCTACACCTTC; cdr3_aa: CSARWDRAIYYGYTF
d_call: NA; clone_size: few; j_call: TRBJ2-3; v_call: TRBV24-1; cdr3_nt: TGTGCCACCAGTGATTTGGACTACAGAGGGCAGTATTTT; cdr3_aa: CATSDLDYRGQYF
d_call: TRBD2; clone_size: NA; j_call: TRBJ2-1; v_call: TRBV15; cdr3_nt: TGTGCCACCAGCAGAGGAGGAGGGCTAGCGGGAAGAAGTGAGCAGTTCTTC; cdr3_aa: CATSRGGGLAGRSEQFF
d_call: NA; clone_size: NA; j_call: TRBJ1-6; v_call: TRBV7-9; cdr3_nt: TGTGCCAGCAGCCCTCAGGGACCGACTAATTCACCCCTCCACTTT; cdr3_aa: CASSPQGPTNSPLHF
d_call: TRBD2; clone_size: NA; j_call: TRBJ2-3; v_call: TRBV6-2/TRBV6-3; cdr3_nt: TGTGCCAGCAGTGGCCCGGGACTACGCACAGATACGCAGTATTTT; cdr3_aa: CASSGPGLRTDTQYF
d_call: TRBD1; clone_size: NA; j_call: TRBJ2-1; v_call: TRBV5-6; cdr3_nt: TGTGCCAGCAGCAGCCGGGACAGGGCATACGAGCAGTTCTTC; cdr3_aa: CASSSRDRAYEQFF
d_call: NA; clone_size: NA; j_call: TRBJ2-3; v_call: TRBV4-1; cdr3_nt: TGCGCCAGCAGCCAAGTCACTGAGACAGTAGATACGCAGTATTTT; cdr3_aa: CASSQVTETVDTQYF
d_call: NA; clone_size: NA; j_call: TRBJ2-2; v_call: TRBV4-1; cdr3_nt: TGCGCCAGCAGCCAAGAGGGGCGGGGCACCGGGGAGCTGTTTTTT; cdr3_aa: CASSQEGRGTGELFF
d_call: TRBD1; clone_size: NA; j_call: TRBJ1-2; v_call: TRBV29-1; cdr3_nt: TGCAGCGCCGGCAGCCCGGGACAGGATCTCTATGGCTACACCTTC; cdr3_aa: CSAGSPGQDLYGYTF
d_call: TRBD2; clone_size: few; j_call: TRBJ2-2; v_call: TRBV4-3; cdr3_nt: TGCGCCAGCAGCCAAGATAGTAGCGGGAGTTTCACCGGGGAGCTGTTTTTT; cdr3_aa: CASSQDSSGSFTGELFF
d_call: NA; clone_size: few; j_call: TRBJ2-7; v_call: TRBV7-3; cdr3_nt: TGTGCCAGCAGCCCAACCTCCAACTACAATGAGCAGTACTTC; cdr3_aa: CASSPTSNYNEQYF
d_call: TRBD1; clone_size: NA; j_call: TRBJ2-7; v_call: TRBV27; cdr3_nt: TGTGCCAGCAGCAAAGGGACAGCATCCTACGAGCAGTACTTC; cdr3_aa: CASSKGTASYEQYF
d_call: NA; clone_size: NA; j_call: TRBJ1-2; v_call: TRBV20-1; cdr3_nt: TGCAGTGCTAGAGATTTGGTGGCAACAGGGCGCTATGGCTACACCTTC; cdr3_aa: CSARDLVATGRYGYTF
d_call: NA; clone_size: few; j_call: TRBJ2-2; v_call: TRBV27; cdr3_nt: TGTGCCAGCAGTGACCAGGGGACCGGGGAGCTGTTTTTT; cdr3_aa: CASSDQGTGELFF
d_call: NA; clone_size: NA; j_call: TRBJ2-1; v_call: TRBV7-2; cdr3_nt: TGTGCCAGCAGCTTACCCGGGTTATGCAATGAGCAGTTCTTC; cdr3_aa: CASSLPGLCNEQFF
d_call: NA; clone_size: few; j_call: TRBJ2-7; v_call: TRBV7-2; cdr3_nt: TGTGCCAGCAGCTATTTTCTGCTATCCTACGAGCAGTACTTC; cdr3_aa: CASSYFLLSYEQYF
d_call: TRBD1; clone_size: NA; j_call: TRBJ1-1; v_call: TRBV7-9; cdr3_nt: TGTGCCAGCAGCCCAGAGGGGGCAGGGCTGAACACTGAAGCTTTCTTT; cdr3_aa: CASSPEGAGLNTEAFF
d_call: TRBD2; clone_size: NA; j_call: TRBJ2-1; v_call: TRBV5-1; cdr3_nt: TGCGCCAGCAACTGGGGGGGTGTGAGCTCCTACAATGAGCAGTTCTTC; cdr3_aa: CASNWGGVSSYNEQFF
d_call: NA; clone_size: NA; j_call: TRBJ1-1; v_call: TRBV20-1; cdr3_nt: TGCAGTGCTATTCCGGGGGAGATGAACACTGAAGCTTTCTTT; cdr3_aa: CSAIPGEMNTEAFF
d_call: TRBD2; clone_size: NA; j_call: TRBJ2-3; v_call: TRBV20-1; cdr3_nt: TGCAGTGCTAGTGGACTAGCGGGGGTCCATGATACGCAGTATTTT; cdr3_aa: CSASGLAGVHDTQYF
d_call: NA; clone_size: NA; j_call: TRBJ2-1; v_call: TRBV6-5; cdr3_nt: TGTGCCAGCAGTTTCGGGAGACTTCAGTTCTTC; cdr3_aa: CASSFGRLQFF
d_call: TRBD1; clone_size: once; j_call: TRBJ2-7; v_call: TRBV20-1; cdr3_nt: TGCAGTGCTAGTAGACAGGGGCCCCACGAGCAGTACTTC; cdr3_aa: CSASRQGPHEQYF